This passage covers 9 T cell receptor beta chains from one sample sequenced in a study of blood T cell repertoires in COVID-19. Some clones are missing from TCRdb's copy, which holds only in-frame ones; the method was immunoSEQ multiplex PCR. The profile shows roughly 220,000 clones, about 87% of them singletons. The sample comprised peripheral blood. These receptors all stem from a man between 60 and 70 years old with acute or convalescent COVID-19.

This chain joins TRBV19 and TRBJ1-1, with a possible D match to TRBD1 (6 bases). Trimming removed 6 bases at V and 1 base at J, with 9 bases between. CDR1 and CDR2 from the germline V gene are LNHDA and SQIVND (reference sequence). The CDR3 runs to 13 residues. CDR3 sequence reads: CASSEQGNTEAFF. CDR3 in DNA: TGTGCCAGTAGCGAACAGGGGAACACTGAAGCTTTCTTT.

The gene calls are TRBV27 and TRBJ2-7, with a weak D call TRBD1 (6 bases). The CDR3 length is 12 residues. The V gene's germline CDR1 is MNHEY and CDR2 SMNVEV (reference sequence). V shed 5 bases and J shed 2 bases, with 7 bases lying between them. The CDR3, as DNA: TGTGCCAGCAGTACAGGGCCCTACGAGCAGTACTTC. This codes for CASSTGPYEQYF.

The V and J genes are TRBV5-1 and TRBJ2-7; 7 bases match TRBD1. The germline CDR1 and CDR2 sequences are SGHRS and YFSETQ. The trim removed 0 bases at V and 3 bases at J, leaving 3 bases unmatched. This CDR3 spans 14 amino acids. CDR3 DNA: TGCGCCAGCAGCTTGGCCAGGGACAGCTACGAGCAGTACTTC. Translating gives CASSLARDSYEQYF.

The chain recombines TRBV13 with TRBJ1-1, with no clear D. The CDR3 is made up of 11 amino acids. Germline lookup yields CDR1 PRHDT and CDR2 FYEKMQ (reference sequence). Trimming shortened V by 1 base and J by 5 bases, and 2 bases separated the two germline ends. CDR3 nucleotides: TGTGCCAGCAGCTTAGCTACTGAAGCTTTCTTT. This translates into CASSLATEAFF.

The V call is TRBV5-1, the J call TRBJ1-5; D remains ambiguous. Per the germline V gene, CDR1 is SGHRS and CDR2 is YFSETQ. Trimming cost V 0 bases and J 1 base, with 5 bases left between them. The CDR3 totals 14 residues. The CDR3 spells CASSLGQSNQPQHF. CDR3 nucleotides: TGCGCCAGCAGCTTGGGCCAGAGCAATCAGCCCCAGCATTTT. The full variable domain, rest sourced from reference TRBV5-1 and TRBJ1-5, is KAGVTQTPRYLIKTRGQQVTLSCSPISGHRSVSWYQQTPGQGLQFLFEYFSETQRNKGNFPGRFSGRQFSNSRSEMNVSTLELGDSALYLCASSLGQSNQPQHFGDGTRLSIL.

The gene calls are TRBV5-1 and TRBJ1-6, with 7 bases fitting TRBD1. The CDR3 runs 17 residues. Trimming cost V 3 bases and J 4 bases; bases outside gene matches: 10. CDR1 is SGHRS and CDR2 is YFSETQ in the germline V gene. For the CDR3, the DNA is TGCGCCAGCAGCTGGGAGGCCGGGACAGCTTATAATTCACCCCTCCACTTT. Translating it yields CASSWEAGTAYNSPLHF.

V gene TRBV6-2 or TRBV6-3 combines with J gene TRBJ2-7; TRBD2 matches 7 bases. This CDR3 contains 13 residues. After removal of 2 bases from V and 6 bases from J, the junction contained 4 bases not matched to a gene. Germline-derived CDR1 and CDR2 are MNHEY and SVGEGT. The CDR3 nucleotides read TGTGCCAGCAGTTACGCGGCTAGCGGCGAGCAGTACTTC. Protein sequence: CASSYAASGEQYF.

V and J are TRBV6-5 and TRBJ1-1; 7 bases are a match to TRBD1. The germline CDR1 and CDR2 sequences are MNHEY and SVGAGI. This CDR3 contains 14 residues. V lost 6 bases and J lost 1; bases outside the gene matches: 5. CDR3 nucleotide sequence: TGTGCCAGCAGAAAGGGACAGCAGAACACTGAAGCTTTCTTT. It is translated as CASRKGQQNTEAFF.

This chain connects TRBV6-5 to TRBJ2-3, with D tentatively TRBD2 (5 bases). This CDR3 contains 15 residues. Trimming cost V 6 bases and J 3 bases, with 16 bases left between them. Germline CDR1 MNHEY, CDR2 SVGAGI. CDR3 amino acids: CASRNVASRTDTQYF. CDR3 nucleotides: TGTGCCAGCAGGAATGTAGCGTCGAGGACAGATACGCAGTATTTT.